This entry is about one TCR beta chain. What it binds is unknown. This sample is drawn from a study of cytomegalovirus exposure and HLA in healthy donors. V gave up 8 bases and J gave up 4 bases, with 26 bases separating them. The germline V gene encodes CDR1 SNHLY and CDR2 FYNNEI. The CDR3 is 17 amino acids. This PCR relied on a set of 60 Vbeta primers and 13 Jbeta primers. The repertoire was sequenced with immunoSEQ multiplex PCR; TCRdb's copy has only in-frame clones and lacks some. The sample lists approximately 74,000 clones; 78% were seen once. Study-wide results and caveats: Segments of the TCR beta V type were, in most cases, productive about 90% or about 30% of the time in an earlier analysis.

Sequencing was done on a sample of PBMCs. This clonotype was sampled from a man aged 35-49 years in good health and CMV-seronegative. The chain links TRBV2 to TRBJ1-1, with D unclear. The CDR3 spells CASGGPPHLRQSTEAFF. The DNA for the CDR3 is TGTGCCAGCGGAGGTCCCCCTCATCTAAGACAAAGCACTGAAGCTTTCTTT.